Reported below is one TCR beta chain. Clones were sequenced by immunoSEQ multiplex PCR, and TCRdb holds only the in-frame ones, with some missing. The sample holds some 100,000 clones, around 82% seen once. This specimen comes from a study of blood T cell repertoires in COVID-19. This CDR3 has 14 amino acids. V dropped 6 bases and J dropped 8; count of bases not matched to a gene: 9. Germline lookup yields CDR1 SNHLY and CDR2 FYNNEI. The V call is TRBV2, the J call TRBJ1-4, with 7 nucleotides matching TRBD1. This clonotype was obtained from a man aged 45 to 65 with active or convalescent COVID-19. Sequencing input: peripheral blood. The DNA for the CDR3 is TGTGCCAGCAGGACAGGGAGCCTCTCGGAAAAACTGTTTTTT. It codes for CASRTGSLSEKLFF.